These 25 T cell receptor beta chains were all obtained from the same sample, sequenced in a study of PD-1 blockade in mismatch repair-deficient tumors. Repertoires were generated with immunoSEQ multiplex PCR, while TCRdb's copy carries only in-frame clones and drops some. The data show 130,000 or so clones, approximately 86% seen once. Sequenced material: peripheral blood, taken 44 weeks after starting pembrolizumab. The receptors originated from an adult with mismatch repair-deficient cancer.

The genes are TRBV6-1 and TRBJ2-2; D gene unclear. From germline, CDR1 is MNHNS and CDR2 SASEGT. V lost 8 bases to trimming and J lost 9 bases, with 13 bases between them. The CDR3 has 12 residues. CDR3 in amino acids: CASSPFSRELFF. The CDR3 DNA sequence: TGTGCCAGCTCCCCGTTTTCCCGGGAGCTGTTTTTT.

V gene TRBV6-5 combines with J gene TRBJ1-1; D gene unclear. V dropped 3 bases and J dropped 7 bases, with 15 bases sitting between them. Germline V CDR1 and CDR2: MNHEY, SVGAGI. CDR3 length: 14 residues. The CDR3: CASSYYTRRDEAFF. CDR3 nucleotides: TGTGCCAGCAGTTATTACACAAGAAGGGATGAAGCTTTCTTT.

The CDR3 DNA is TGTGCCAGTAGTTTACAGGATAACTATGGCTACACCTTC. Its translation is CASSLQDNYGYTF. The V and J genes are TRBV19 and TRBJ1-2, with D tentatively TRBD1 (5 bases). Per the germline V gene, CDR1 is LNHDA and CDR2 is SQIVND (reference sequence). V lost 5 bases to trimming and J lost 1 base, with 8 bases between them. The CDR3 sequence is 13 residues long.

In this sample, this clone turned up a few times. V usage is TRBV18 and J usage is TRBJ1-2; TRBD1 might be the D (5 bases). The germline V gene encodes CDR1 KGHSH and CDR2 LQKENI. This CDR3 region has 15 residues. Between the trimmed V and J ends, which lost 2 bases and 4 bases, there was a span of 14 bases. The CDR3 nucleotides are TGTGCCAGCTCACCATCCCGGGGGGAAGGCTATGGCTACACCTTC. It yields the protein CASSPSRGEGYGYTF.

The chain recombines TRBV12-2 with TRBJ1-2. TRBV12-2 is given as a pseudogene. The CDR3 sequence is 17 residues long. CDR3 nucleotides: TGTGCAAGTCGCTTAGGCCTTCGTGCGTACGGGAACTATGGCTACACCTTC. It yields the protein CASRLGLRAYGNYGYTF.

The V and J genes are TRBV7-3 and TRBJ2-2; 9 bases fit TRBD1. V trimming: 2 bases; J trimming: 4 bases; junction bases outside the gene matches: 5. Germline loops: CDR1 SGHTA, CDR2 FQGTGA. There are 16 residues in the CDR3. CDR3 bases: TGTGCCAGCAGCTTAGTCCCGACAGGGGGCACCGGGGAGCTGTTTTTT. Protein product: CASSLVPTGGTGELFF. Full variable domain (outside the CDR3, taken from reference TRBV7-3 and TRBJ2-2): GAGVSQTPSNKVTEKGKYVELRCDPISGHTALYWYRQSLGQGPEFLIYFQGTGAADDSGLPNDRFFAVRPEGSVSTLKIQRTERGDSAVYLCASSLVPTGGTGELFFGEGSRLTVL.

This sequence joins TRBV6-4 and TRBJ2-3; D might be TRBD1 (5 bases). The CDR3 extends over 14 amino acids. Looked up from germline, CDR1 is MRHNA and CDR2 is SNTAGT. Between the trimmed V and J ends, which lost 10 bases and 4 bases, there was a span of 18 bases. CDR3 sequence: CATAEQGEADTQYF. Written as DNA, the CDR3 is TGTGCCACAGCTGAGCAGGGTGAGGCAGATACGCAGTATTTT.

This rearrangement joins TRBV9 to TRBJ2-1; 7 nucleotides match TRBD2. Unmatched junction bases numbered 13, after V lost 4 bases and J lost 6 bases. The CDR3 extends over 16 amino acids. Germline CDR1 and CDR2: SGDLS and YYNGEE. CDR3 nucleotides: TGTGCCAGCAGCACCACTAGCGCACAGGAGGGCAATGAGCAGTTCTTC. Residues: CASSTTSAQEGNEQFF.

J is TRBJ2-2 and V is TRBV19; D gene uncertain. CDR1 LNHDA and CDR2 SQIVND come from the germline V gene (reference sequence). Trimming shortened V by 4 bases and J by 2 bases, and 14 bases separated the two germline ends. This CDR3 is built from 16 residues. CDR3 residues: CASSTIINRNTGELFF. CDR3 coding DNA: TGTGCCAGTAGTACGATCATTAACAGAAACACCGGGGAGCTGTTTTTT.

The genes are TRBV19 and TRBJ1-5; D unresolved. Germline V gene sequence: CDR1 LNHDA, CDR2 SQIVND (reference sequence). The CDR3 has 16 amino acids. Trimming removed 6 bases at V and 5 bases at J, with 20 bases between. CDR3 bases: TGTGCCAGTAGGAACACAAAAGTCCCATTCTATCAGCCCCAGCATTTT. Protein product: CASRNTKVPFYQPQHF.

This sequence joins TRBV12-2 and TRBJ2-1; the DNA was not used to check the table's D call, TRBD2. TRBV12-2 is marked as a pseudogene. The CDR3 consists of 16 residues. CDR3 DNA: TGTGCAAGTCGCTTAGTGGCGATAGCGGGAGCCAATGAGCAGTTCTTC. The encoded protein is CASRLVAIAGANEQFF.

In this sample, this clone turned up once. This rearrangement joins TRBV27 to TRBJ2-3; tentative D call: TRBD1 (6 bases). V was pared by 4 bases and J by 2 bases, with 16 bases between. The CDR3 spans 16 residues. CDR1 and CDR2 from the germline V gene are MNHEY and SMNVEV (reference sequence). The CDR3 is CASSSRQAPLTDTQYF. Here the CDR3 DNA reads TGTGCCAGCAGTTCCAGACAGGCCCCTCTCACAGATACGCAGTATTTT.

The chain is built from TRBV6-1 and TRBJ2-7; D is unresolved. This CDR3 has 15 residues. Trimming left V 6 bases short and J 0 bases short, with 15 bases between. Germline assignment: CDR1 MNHNS and CDR2 SASEGT. CDR3 protein: CASSFRTESSYEQYF. Here the CDR3 DNA reads TGTGCCAGCAGCTTTCGGACGGAGAGCTCCTACGAGCAGTACTTC.

The rearrangement joins TRBV6-1 to TRBJ1-1; D not resolved. With 2 bases removed from V and 1 base from J, the gap between germline ends came to 5 bases. The CDR3 spans 13 residues. Germline V gene lookup returns CDR1 MNHNS and CDR2 SASEGT. DNA of the CDR3: TGTGCCAGCAGTGAACGGGAGAACACTGAAGCTTTCTTT. It encodes CASSERENTEAFF.

This clone was observed a handful of times. The J gene is TRBJ2-7, the V gene TRBV4-1, with TRBD1 matching 9 bases. Losses at the gene ends were 3 bases for V and 6 bases for J; bases not matched to a gene: 9. There are 15 residues in the CDR3. CDR1 is MGHRA, CDR2 YSYEKL, per germline. CDR3: CASSHAWDRAVEQYF. The CDR3 DNA reads TGCGCCAGCAGCCATGCATGGGACAGGGCGGTCGAGCAGTACTTC.

The CDR3 protein is CASTGDSRYETQYF. CDR3 coding DNA: TGTGCCAGCACCGGGGACAGTCGCTACGAGACCCAGTACTTC. The V call is TRBV25-1, the J call TRBJ2-5; 7 nucleotides line up with TRBD1. Germline CDR1 reads MGHDK; CDR2 reads SYGVNS. Losses at the gene ends were 7 bases for V and 5 bases for J; bases not matched to a gene: 10. The CDR3 spans 14 residues.

The J gene is TRBJ2-1, the V gene TRBV11-3; 8 positions match TRBD2. With 4 bases clipped from V and 0 bases from J, the junction kept 8 bases outside the gene matches. Germline V lookup: CDR1 SGHNT, CDR2 YENEEA. This CDR3 has 17 amino acids. This CDR3 reads CASSYLAGGSSYNEQFF. The CDR3 nucleotides are TGTGCCAGCAGCTATCTAGCGGGTGGGAGCTCCTACAATGAGCAGTTCTTC. Using reference TRBV11-3 and TRBJ2-1 for the parts outside the CDR3, the full variable domain is EAGVVQSPRYKIIEKKQPVAFWCNPISGHNTLYWYLQNLGQGPELLIRYENEEAVDDSQLPKDRFSAERLKGVDSTLKIQPAELGDSAVYLCASSYLAGGSSYNEQFFGPGTRLTVL.

This clone was counted once. The chain combines TRBV30 with TRBJ1-1; 8 bases agree with TRBD1. Germline trimming cut 0 bases from V and 7 bases from J; bases unmatched to any gene: 4. This CDR3 contains 13 residues. Looked up from germline, CDR1 is GTSNPN and CDR2 is SVGIG (reference sequence). CDR3 bases: TGTGCCTGGAGTGTACAGGGGGGAATTGAAGCTTTCTTT. Its translation is CAWSVQGGIEAFF.

V gene TRBV27 combines with J gene TRBJ2-2; D not resolved. Germline lookup yields CDR1 MNHEY and CDR2 SMNVEV (reference sequence). This CDR3 contains 21 residues. V lost 0 bases, J lost 4 bases, and 27 bases lay in between. The CDR3: CASSLSRSLGPSIAPTGELFF. The CDR3 nucleotides are TGTGCCAGCAGTTTATCGAGATCGCTAGGCCCCTCGATTGCGCCCACCGGGGAGCTGTTTTTT.

The V and J genes are TRBV5-6 and TRBJ2-5; D might be TRBD1 (7 bases). The germline gives CDR1 SGHDT, CDR2 YYEEEE. V was trimmed by 4 bases and J by 3 bases, leaving 10 bases between them. CDR3 length equals 13 residues. The CDR3 coding sequence is TGTGCCAGCAGCCGCGGGACAGAAGAGACCCAGTACTTC. As protein: CASSRGTEETQYF.

This clone appeared a single time. The CDR3 bases are TGTGCCAGCTCACGGGGCTATAGCAATCAGCCCCAGCATTTT. Its translation is CASSRGYSNQPQHF. The rearrangement uses TRBV18 and TRBJ1-5; perhaps TRBD1 as D (5 bases). The germline V gene encodes CDR1 KGHSH and CDR2 LQKENI. V was trimmed by 4 bases and J by 0 bases, leaving 7 bases between them. The CDR3 runs to 14 residues.

The chain couples TRBV6-5 to TRBJ2-7; D is perhaps TRBD2 (6 bases). CDR1 and CDR2 from the germline V gene are MNHEY and SVGAGI. V was shortened by 5 bases and J by 3 bases, with 17 bases between the two germline ends. The length of the CDR3 is 15 residues. The DNA of the CDR3 is TGTGCCAGCAGTCAAGGACACGGAGGGGACTACGAGCAGTACTTC. This sequence encodes CASSQGHGGDYEQYF.

V gene TRBV29-1 combines with J gene TRBJ2-7; maybe TRBD1 (6 bases). This CDR3 region has 13 residues. CDR1 is SQVTM and CDR2 is ANQGSEA in the germline V gene. V shed 5 bases and J shed 2 bases, with 13 bases lying between them. The DNA of the CDR3 is TGCAGCGTTAAGGCAGGGGCGGCCTACGAGCAGTACTTC. Translated, it gives CSVKAGAAYEQYF.

This chain links TRBV28 with TRBJ2-6; D call uncertain. The CDR3 length is 15 residues. Germline V lookup: CDR1 MDHEN, CDR2 SYDVKM. The ends were cut back, 1 base at V and 0 bases at J, with 4 bases in the middle. The CDR3: CASSLLASGANVLTF. In DNA, the CDR3 is TGTGCCAGCAGTTTATTGGCCTCTGGGGCCAACGTCCTGACTTTC.

This rearrangement joins TRBV7-5 to TRBJ2-2; the table's D call TRBD2 went unverified against the DNA. TRBV7-5 is a pseudogene segment. This CDR3 has 17 amino acids. Here the CDR3 reads CVRSLAYPSGKPGELFF. The CDR3 coding sequence is TGTGTCAGAAGCTTAGCGTACCCTAGCGGGAAACCCGGGGAGCTGTTTTTT.